This T cell receptor beta chain was captured by sequencing in a study of Graves' ophthalmopathy and Graves' hyperthyroidism. Overall study findings and caveats: The authors also found most expanded thyroid clonotypes above 0.001 frequency in blood. Both an approximately 70% sensitivity and an approximately 72% specificity characterized the model's predictions of ophthalmopathy progression.

RNA transcripts provided the template for amplifying TCR beta CDR3 regions. HTBI-primed RT-PCR formed the first round, and a multiplex PCR formed the second. TCRdb re-called the multiplex PCR reads through MiXCR, storing one row per CDR3 protein. This sample has under 200,000 distinct CDR3 sequences, with approximately 38% found just once. Active ophthalmopathy (CAS at least 3, NOSPECS at least 4), lasting under 3 months. Among the exclusions were patients with other autoimmune diseases, uncontrolled infections, pregnancy or lactation. This clonotype has a count of ten or more. Its antigen is not identified. The sequencing input was peripheral blood. This TCR was recovered from a middle-aged woman with Graves' ophthalmopathy.

As DNA, the CDR3 is TGTGCCAGCAGCTTAGGACAGTCCTCGGGTGAGACCCAGTACTTC. It encodes CASSLGQSSGETQYF. The chain uses TRBV13 and TRBJ2-5, with D uncertain. CDR1 and CDR2 (germline): PRHDT, FYEKMQ (reference sequence). The CDR3 consists of 15 residues. Trimming took 0 bases from V and 5 from J, leaving 13 bases between them.